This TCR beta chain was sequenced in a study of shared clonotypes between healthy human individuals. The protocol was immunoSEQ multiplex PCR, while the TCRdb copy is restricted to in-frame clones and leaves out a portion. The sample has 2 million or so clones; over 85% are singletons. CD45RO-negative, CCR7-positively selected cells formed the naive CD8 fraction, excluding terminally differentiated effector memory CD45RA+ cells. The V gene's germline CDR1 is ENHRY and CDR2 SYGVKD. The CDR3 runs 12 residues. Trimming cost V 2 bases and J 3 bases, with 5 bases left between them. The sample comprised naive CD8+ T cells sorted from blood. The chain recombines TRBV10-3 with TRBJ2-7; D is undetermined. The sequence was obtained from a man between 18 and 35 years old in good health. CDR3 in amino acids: CAISEPDYEQYF. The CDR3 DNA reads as TGTGCCATCAGTGAGCCGGACTACGAGCAGTACTTC.